This T cell receptor (beta chain) was captured by sequencing in a study of blood T cell repertoires in COVID-19. Germline V gene lookup returns CDR1 LNHNV and CDR2 YYDKDF (reference sequence). The CDR3 spans 15 residues. The ends were cut back, 0 bases at V and 3 bases at J, with 11 bases in the middle. Study processing details: Amplifying reference gene primers gave estimates of nucleated cell counts. Only in-frame clones appear in the TCRdb table, and some are missing; sequencing was by immunoSEQ multiplex PCR. D and trimming come from the DNA, and the V and J calls and clone size come from that table. The table has around 450,000 clones, roughly 87% seen once.

The chain has TRBV15 and TRBJ2-5; D gene unclear. The receptor was isolated from a man aged 18 to 29 who had recovered from COVID-19. What was sequenced was PBMCs or T cells enriched from blood (not recorded which). Here the CDR3 DNA reads TGTGCCACCAGCAGAGATAAACTAATTAAAGAGACCCAGTACTTC. Translated, it gives CATSRDKLIKETQYF.